The clone carrying this T cell receptor beta chain was detected only a few times. Its antigen is not known. TCRdb independently ran MiXCR on the 5' RACE reads; one entry per CDR3 protein. The table records 300,000 to 400,000 distinct CDR3 sequences, roughly an eighth of them present only once. Germline lookup yields CDR1 SEHNR and CDR2 FQNEAQ (reference sequence). With V trimmed by 4 bases and J by 5 bases, 9 bases remained unmatched. The CDR3 covers 17 residues. The data are from a study of T cells after yellow fever vaccination. Regarding the study as a whole: The bulk population could contribute abundant contaminating clonotypes to FACS-sorted repertoires. Post-booster repertoires again held most primary-vaccination clones (roughly 95% CD4, about 88% CD8).

This clonotype originated in a young man who received the YFV17D yellow fever vaccine. This chain uses TRBV7-9 with TRBJ1-5; 12 nucleotides align to TRBD1. The input for sequencing was CD4+ T cells sorted from PBMCs, taken 15 days after the yellow fever booster vaccination. The CDR3 DNA follows: TGTGCCAGCAGCTCCAGCGGGACAGGGGGCTTCGATCAGCCCCAGCATTTT. Translation gives CASSSSGTGGFDQPQHF.